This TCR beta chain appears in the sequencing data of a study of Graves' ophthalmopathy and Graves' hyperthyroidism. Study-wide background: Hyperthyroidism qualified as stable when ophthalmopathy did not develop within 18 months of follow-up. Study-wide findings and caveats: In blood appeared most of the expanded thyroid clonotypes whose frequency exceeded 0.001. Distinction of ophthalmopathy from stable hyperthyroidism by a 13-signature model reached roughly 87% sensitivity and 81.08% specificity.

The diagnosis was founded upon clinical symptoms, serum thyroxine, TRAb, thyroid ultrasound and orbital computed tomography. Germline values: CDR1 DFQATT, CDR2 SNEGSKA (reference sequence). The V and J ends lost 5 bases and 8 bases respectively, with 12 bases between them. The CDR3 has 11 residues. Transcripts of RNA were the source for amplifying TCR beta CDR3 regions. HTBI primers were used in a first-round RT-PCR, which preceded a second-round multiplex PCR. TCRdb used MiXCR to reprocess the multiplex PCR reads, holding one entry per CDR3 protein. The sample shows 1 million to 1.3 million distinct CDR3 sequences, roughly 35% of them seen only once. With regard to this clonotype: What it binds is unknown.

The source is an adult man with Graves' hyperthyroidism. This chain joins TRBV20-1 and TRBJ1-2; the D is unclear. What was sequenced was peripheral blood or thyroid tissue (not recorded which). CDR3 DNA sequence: TGCAGTGCTCGGACTAGCGGGGGCTACACCTTC. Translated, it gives CSARTSGGYTF.